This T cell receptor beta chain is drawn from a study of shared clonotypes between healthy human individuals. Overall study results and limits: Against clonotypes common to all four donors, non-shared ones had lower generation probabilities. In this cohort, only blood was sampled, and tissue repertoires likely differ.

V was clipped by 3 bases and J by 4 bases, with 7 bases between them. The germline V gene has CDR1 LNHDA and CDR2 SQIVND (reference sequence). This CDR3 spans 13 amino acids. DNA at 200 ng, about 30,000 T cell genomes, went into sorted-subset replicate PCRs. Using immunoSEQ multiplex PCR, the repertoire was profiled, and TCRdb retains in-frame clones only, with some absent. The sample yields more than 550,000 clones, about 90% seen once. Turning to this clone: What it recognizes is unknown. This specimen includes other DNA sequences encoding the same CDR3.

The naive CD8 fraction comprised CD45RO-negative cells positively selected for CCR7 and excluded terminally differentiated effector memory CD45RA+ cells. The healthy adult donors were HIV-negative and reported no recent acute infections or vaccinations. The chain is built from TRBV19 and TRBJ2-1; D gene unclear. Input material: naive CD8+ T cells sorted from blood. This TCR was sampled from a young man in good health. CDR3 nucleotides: TGTGCCAGTAGTATGTGGGGTTACAATGAGCAGTTCTTC. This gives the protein CASSMWGYNEQFF.